These T cell receptor beta chains were read from a single sample in a study of Ad26.COV2.S vaccination and SARS-CoV-2 variants. Libraries were prepared by immunoSEQ multiplex PCR; TCRdb keeps only in-frame clonotypes and omits some of them. The data hold around 270,000 clones, with roughly 85% observed a single time. Source: peripheral blood, taken in a trial of Ad26.COV2.S vaccine versus placebo. All receptors derive from a person aged 18 to 65 who received the Ad26.COV2.S COVID-19 vaccine or a placebo. CDR3s include the opening cysteine and the closing phenylalanine or tryptophan. A D gene is named only where the DNA matches it firmly. Expanded clones are given a class, and other clones once, few, many or no size at all.

D gene,J gene,V gene,clone size,CDR3 protein,CDR3 DNA
NA,TRBJ2-5,TRBV7-2,NA,CASSFRRYQETQYF,TGTGCCAGCAGCTTTCGCAGGTACCAAGAGACCCAGTACTTC
NA,TRBJ1-1,TRBV7-2,NA,CASSSDSLRNTEAFF,TGTGCCAGCAGCTCGGACAGCCTGAGGAACACTGAAGCTTTCTTT
TRBD1,TRBJ2-1,TRBV7-2,NA,CASSYAVGTGVNEQFF,TGTGCCAGCAGCTACGCGGTCGGGACAGGGGTCAATGAGCAGTTCTTC
NA,TRBJ1-2,TRBV11-2,NA,CASSFEGLYGYTF,TGTGCCAGCAGCTTTGAGGGGCTCTATGGCTACACCTTC
TRBD1,TRBJ2-7,TRBV6-5,NA,CASRPTGTEIYEQYF,TGTGCCAGCAGGCCCACCGGGACAGAGATTTACGAGCAGTACTTC
TRBD1,TRBJ1-2,TRBV19,NA,CASSITGTGGSYTF,TGTGCCAGTAGTATTACCGGGACAGGGGGTTCCTACACCTTC
TRBD2,TRBJ2-3,TRBV27,NA,CASSFSGARETQYF,TGTGCCAGCAGTTTCAGCGGGGCGAGAGAAACGCAGTATTTT
NA,TRBJ2-5,TRBV6-1,NA,CASSETVGETQYF,TGTGCCAGCAGTGAAACGGTGGGAGAGACCCAGTACTTC
NA,TRBJ2-3,TRBV7-9,NA,CASGGRVTDTQYF,TGTGCCAGCGGGGGGCGGGTCACAGATACGCAGTATTTT
NA,TRBJ2-1,TRBV6-2/TRBV6-3,NA,CASSYFRDGPNNEQFF,TGTGCCAGCAGTTACTTCCGGGACGGACCAAACAATGAGCAGTTCTTC
NA,TRBJ2-3,TRBV10-3,NA,CAISELTDTQYF,TGTGCCATCAGTGAGTTGACAGATACGCAGTATTTT
TRBD1,TRBJ1-6,TRBV27,NA,CASSFLQGNSPLHF,TGTGCCAGCAGTTTTCTACAGGGGAATTCACCCCTCCACTTT
NA,TRBJ1-2,TRBV12-3/TRBV12-4,few,CASSYNSNYGYTF,TGTGCCAGCAGTTACAACAGTAACTATGGCTACACCTTC
NA,TRBJ2-7,TRBV10-3,NA,CAISESAYEQYF,TGTGCCATCAGTGAGTCGGCCTACGAGCAGTACTTC
NA,TRBJ1-2,TRBV7-9,NA,CASSLAGPYGYTF,TGTGCCAGCAGCTTAGCCGGGCCCTATGGCTACACCTTC
NA,TRBJ1-2,TRBV6-1,few,CASSERRANYGYTF,TGTGCCAGCAGTGAAAGAAGGGCCAACTATGGCTACACCTTC
NA,TRBJ2-5,TRBV20-1,NA,CSASLFGGRETQYF,TGCAGTGCTAGTCTTTTTGGGGGGAGAGAGACCCAGTACTTC
TRBD2,TRBJ2-3,TRBV5-1,NA,CASSLPSGRRADTQYF,TGCGCCAGCAGCTTACCTAGCGGGAGGAGGGCAGATACGCAGTATTTT
NA,TRBJ2-5,TRBV6-2/TRBV6-3,NA,CASSELGDTARETQYF,TGTGCCAGCAGTGAGCTCGGGGACACCGCGCGAGAGACCCAGTACTTC
TRBD1,TRBJ1-1,TRBV18,NA,CASSADRVGTEAFF,TGTGCCAGCTCCGCGGACAGGGTTGGGACTGAAGCTTTCTTT
TRBD1,TRBJ1-6,TRBV19,NA,CASSILTGKISPLHF,TGTGCCAGTAGTATTTTGACAGGGAAGATATCACCCCTCCACTTT
NA,TRBJ2-7,TRBV6-6,NA,CASSSTGGGGDEQYF,TGTGCCAGCAGTTCCACTGGGGGGGGCGGAGACGAGCAGTACTTC